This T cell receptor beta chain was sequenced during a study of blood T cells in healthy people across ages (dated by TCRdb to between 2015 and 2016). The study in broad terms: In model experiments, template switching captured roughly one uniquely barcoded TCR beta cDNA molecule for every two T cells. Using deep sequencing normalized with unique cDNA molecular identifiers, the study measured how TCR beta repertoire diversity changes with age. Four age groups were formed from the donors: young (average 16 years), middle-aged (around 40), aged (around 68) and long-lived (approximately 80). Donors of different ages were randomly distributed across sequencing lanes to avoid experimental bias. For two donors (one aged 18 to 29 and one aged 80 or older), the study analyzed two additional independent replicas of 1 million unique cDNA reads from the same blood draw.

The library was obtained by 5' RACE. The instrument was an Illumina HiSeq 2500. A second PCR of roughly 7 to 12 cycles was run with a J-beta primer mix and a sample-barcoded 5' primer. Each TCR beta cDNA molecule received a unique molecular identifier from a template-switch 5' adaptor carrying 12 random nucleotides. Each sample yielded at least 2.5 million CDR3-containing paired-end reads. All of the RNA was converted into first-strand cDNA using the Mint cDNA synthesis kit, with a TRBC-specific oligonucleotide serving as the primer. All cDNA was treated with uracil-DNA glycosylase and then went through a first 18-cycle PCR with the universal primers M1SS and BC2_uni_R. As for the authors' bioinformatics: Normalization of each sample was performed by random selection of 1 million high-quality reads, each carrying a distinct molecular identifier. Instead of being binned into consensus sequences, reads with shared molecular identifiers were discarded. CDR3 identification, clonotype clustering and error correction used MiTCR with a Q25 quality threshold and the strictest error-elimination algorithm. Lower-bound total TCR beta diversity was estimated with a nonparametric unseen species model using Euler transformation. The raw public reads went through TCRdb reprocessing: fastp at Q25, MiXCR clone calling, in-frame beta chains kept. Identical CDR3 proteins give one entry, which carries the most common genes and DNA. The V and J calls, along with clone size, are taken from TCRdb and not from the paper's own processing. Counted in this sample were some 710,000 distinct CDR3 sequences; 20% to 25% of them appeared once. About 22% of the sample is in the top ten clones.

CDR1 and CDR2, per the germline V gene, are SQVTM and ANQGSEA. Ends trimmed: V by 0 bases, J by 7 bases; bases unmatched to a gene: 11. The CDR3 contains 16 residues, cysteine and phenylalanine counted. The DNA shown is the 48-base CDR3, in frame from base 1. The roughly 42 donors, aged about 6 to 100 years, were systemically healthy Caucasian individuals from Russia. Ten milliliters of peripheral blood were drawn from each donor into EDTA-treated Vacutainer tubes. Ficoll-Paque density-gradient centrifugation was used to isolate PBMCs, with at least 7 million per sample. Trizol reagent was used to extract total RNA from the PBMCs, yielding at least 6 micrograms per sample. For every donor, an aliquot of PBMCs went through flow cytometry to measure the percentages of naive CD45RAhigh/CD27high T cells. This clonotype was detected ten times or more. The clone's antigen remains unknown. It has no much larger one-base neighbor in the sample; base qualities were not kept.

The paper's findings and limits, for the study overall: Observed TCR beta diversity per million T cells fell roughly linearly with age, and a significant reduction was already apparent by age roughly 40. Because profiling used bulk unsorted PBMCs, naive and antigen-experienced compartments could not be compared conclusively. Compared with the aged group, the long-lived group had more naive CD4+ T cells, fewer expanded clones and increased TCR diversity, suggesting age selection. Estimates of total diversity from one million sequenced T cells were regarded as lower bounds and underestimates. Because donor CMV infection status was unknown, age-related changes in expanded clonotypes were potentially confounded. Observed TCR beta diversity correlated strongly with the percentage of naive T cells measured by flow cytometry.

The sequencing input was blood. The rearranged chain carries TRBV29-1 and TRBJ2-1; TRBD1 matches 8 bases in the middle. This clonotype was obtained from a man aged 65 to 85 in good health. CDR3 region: CSVEDLLAGGQNEQFF. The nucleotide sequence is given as TGCAGCGTTGAAGATCTTTTGGCAGGGGGCCAGAATGAGCAGTTCTTC.